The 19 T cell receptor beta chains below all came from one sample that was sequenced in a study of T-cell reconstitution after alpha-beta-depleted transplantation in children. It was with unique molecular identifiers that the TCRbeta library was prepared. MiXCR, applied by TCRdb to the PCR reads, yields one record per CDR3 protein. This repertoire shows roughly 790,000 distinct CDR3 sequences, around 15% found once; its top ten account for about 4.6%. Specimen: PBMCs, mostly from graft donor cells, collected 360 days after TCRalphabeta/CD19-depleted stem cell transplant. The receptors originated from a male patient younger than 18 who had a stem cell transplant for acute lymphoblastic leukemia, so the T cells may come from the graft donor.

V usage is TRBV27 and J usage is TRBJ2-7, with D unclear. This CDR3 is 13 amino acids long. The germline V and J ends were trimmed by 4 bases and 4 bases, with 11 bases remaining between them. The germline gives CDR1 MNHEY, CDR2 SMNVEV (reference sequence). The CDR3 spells CASSYNSLYEQYF. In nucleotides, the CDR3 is TGTGCCAGCAGTTACAACAGCTTATACGAGCAGTACTTC.

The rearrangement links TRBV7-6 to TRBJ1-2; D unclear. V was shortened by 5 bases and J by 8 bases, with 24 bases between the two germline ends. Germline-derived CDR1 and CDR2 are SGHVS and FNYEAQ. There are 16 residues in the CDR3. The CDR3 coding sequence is TGTGCCAGCAGCACCACCCGATCGACAAGGGCGGGGGGCTACACCTTC. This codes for CASSTTRSTRAGGYTF.

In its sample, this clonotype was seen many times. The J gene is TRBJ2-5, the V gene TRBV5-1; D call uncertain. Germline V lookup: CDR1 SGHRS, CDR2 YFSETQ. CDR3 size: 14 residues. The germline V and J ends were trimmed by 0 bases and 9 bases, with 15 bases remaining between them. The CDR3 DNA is TGCGCCAGCAGCTTGGGATCCGGATACGAGCCCCAGTACTTC. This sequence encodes CASSLGSGYEPQYF.

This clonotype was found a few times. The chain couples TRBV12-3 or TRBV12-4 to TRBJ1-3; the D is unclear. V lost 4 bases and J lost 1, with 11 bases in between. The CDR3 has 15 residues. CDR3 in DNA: TGTGCCAGCAGTTCGAGGGAAGGGTCTGGAAACACCATATATTTT. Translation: CASSSREGSGNTIYF.

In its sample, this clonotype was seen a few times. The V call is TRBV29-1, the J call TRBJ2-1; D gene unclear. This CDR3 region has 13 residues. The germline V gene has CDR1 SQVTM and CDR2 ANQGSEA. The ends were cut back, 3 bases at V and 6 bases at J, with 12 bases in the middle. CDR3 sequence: CSVDIDITNEQFF. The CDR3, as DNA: TGCAGCGTTGACATTGACATTACCAATGAGCAGTTCTTC.

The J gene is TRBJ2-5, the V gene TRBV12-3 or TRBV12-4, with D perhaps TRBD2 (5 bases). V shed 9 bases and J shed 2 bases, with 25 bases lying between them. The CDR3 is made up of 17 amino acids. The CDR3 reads CARITVGIEAIQETQYF. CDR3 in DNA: TGTGCCAGAATAACCGTCGGGATCGAGGCAATACAAGAGACCCAGTACTTC.

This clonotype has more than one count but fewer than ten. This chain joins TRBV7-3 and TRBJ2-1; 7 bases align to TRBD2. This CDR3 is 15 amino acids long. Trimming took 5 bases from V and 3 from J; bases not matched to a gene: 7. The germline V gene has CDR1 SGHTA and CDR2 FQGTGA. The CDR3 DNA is TGTGCCAGCAGCGGGAGCGGGGATCGCTACAATGAGCAGTTCTTC. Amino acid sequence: CASSGSGDRYNEQFF.

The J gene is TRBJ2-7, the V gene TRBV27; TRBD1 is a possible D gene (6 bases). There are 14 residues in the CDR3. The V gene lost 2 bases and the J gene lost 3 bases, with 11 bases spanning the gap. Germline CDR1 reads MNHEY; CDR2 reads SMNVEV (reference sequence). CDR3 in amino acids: CASSLRTAGYEQYF. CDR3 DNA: TGTGCCAGCAGTTTAAGGACAGCAGGCTACGAGCAGTACTTC.

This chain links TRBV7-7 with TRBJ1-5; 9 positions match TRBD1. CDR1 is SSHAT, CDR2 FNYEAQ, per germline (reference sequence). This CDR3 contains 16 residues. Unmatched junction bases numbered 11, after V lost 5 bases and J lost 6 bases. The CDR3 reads CASSLTGQGIGQPQHF. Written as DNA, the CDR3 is TGTGCCAGCAGCCTAACGGGACAGGGTATCGGTCAGCCCCAGCATTTT.

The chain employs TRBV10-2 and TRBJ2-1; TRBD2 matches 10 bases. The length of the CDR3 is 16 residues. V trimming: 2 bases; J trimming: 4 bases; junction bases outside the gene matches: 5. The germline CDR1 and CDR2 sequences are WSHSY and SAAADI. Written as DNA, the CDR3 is TGCGCCAGCAGTGAGGGACTAGCGGAGCCGTACAATGAGCAGTTCTTC. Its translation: CASSEGLAEPYNEQFF.

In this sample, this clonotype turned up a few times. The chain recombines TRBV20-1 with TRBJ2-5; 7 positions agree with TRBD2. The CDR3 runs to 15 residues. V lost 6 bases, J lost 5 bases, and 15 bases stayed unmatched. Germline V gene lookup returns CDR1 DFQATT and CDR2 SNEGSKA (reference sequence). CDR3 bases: TGCAGTGCCCCGTTAGGGGCGGTTAGCGGGGAGACCCAGTACTTC. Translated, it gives CSAPLGAVSGETQYF.

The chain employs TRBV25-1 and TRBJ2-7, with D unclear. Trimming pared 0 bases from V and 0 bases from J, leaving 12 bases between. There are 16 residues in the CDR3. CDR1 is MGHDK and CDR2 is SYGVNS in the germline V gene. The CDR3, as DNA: TGTGCCAGCAGTGAATATCTTGCGGAAAGCTCCTACGAGCAGTACTTC. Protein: CASSEYLAESSYEQYF.

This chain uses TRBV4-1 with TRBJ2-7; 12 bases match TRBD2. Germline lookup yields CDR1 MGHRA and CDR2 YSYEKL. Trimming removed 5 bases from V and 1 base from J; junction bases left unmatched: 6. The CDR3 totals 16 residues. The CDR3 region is CASSARTSGKSYEQYF. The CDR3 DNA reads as TGCGCCAGCAGCGCCCGGACTAGCGGGAAGTCCTACGAGCAGTACTTC.

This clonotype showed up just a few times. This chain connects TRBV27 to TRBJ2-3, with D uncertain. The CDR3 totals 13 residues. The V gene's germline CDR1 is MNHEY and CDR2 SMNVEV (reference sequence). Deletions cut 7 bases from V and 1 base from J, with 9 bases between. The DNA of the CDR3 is TGTGCCAGCACCTTTTTAGGCACAGATACGCAGTATTTT. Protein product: CASTFLGTDTQYF.

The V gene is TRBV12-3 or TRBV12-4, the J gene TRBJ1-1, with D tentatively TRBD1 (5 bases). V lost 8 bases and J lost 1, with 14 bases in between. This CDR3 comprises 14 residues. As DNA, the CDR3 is TGTGCCAGCCGGTGGCGCGACAGGAACACTGAAGCTTTCTTT. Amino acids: CASRWRDRNTEAFF.

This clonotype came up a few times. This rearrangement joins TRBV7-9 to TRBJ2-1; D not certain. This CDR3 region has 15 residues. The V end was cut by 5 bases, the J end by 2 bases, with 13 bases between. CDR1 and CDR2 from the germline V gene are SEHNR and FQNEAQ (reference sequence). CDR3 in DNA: TGTGCCAGCAGCGTGCTCCGGGCCACCTACAATGAGCAGTTCTTC. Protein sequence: CASSVLRATYNEQFF.

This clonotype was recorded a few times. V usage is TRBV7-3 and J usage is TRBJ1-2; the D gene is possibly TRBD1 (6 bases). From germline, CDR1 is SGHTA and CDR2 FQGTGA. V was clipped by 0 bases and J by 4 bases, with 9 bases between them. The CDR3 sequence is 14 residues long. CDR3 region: CASSLTTTGYGYTF. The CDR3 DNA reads TGTGCCAGCAGCTTAACGACGACAGGCTATGGCTACACCTTC.

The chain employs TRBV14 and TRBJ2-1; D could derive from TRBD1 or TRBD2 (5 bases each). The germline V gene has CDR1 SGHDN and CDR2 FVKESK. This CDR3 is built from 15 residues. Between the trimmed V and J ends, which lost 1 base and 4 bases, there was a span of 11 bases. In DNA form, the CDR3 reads TGTGCCAGCAGCCAAGGTCTGAGGGGATACAATGAGCAGTTCTTC. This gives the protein CASSQGLRGYNEQFF.

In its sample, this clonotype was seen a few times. The chain's CDR3 is CASSLGGRAFYNEQFF. CDR3 sequence (DNA): TGTGCCAGCAGTTTAGGCGGGAGGGCCTTCTACAATGAGCAGTTCTTC. V and J are TRBV12-3 or TRBV12-4 and TRBJ2-1, with 9 bases fitting TRBD2. The CDR3 runs to 16 residues. The J segment lost 3 bases and the V segment lost 1 base, leaving 4 bases of the junction unmatched.